The 7 T cell receptor beta chains in this list originate from one sample, sequenced in a study of T cells after yellow fever vaccination. TCRdb fed the 5' RACE reads into MiXCR, producing one record per CDR3 protein. This sample has 200,000 to 300,000 distinct CDR3 sequences, with roughly 13% found just once. Sequenced material: CD4+ T cells sorted from PBMCs, taken 45 days after the yellow fever booster vaccination. The receptor source for this set is a man aged 25-40 years who received the YFV17D yellow fever vaccine.

The CDR3: CASLNPSGLAGLDEQYF. In DNA form, the CDR3 reads TGTGCCAGCTTAAACCCGTCGGGACTAGCGGGATTGGACGAGCAGTACTTC. J is TRBJ2-7 and V is TRBV6-2 or TRBV6-3; the match to TRBD2 covers 13 bases. CDR3 length: 17 amino acids. Germline V gene sequence: CDR1 MNHEY, CDR2 SVGEGT. The V gene end was trimmed by 8 bases and the J gene end by 5 bases; junction bases not matched to a gene: 15.

This clonotype was recorded a few times. The rearrangement uses TRBV5-6 and TRBJ1-5, with unresolved D. This CDR3 is built from 14 residues. V lost 1 base and J 1 base, leaving 6 bases between the germline ends. Germline values: CDR1 SGHDT, CDR2 YYEEEE. The CDR3 region is CASSLFSSNQPQHF. The CDR3 DNA sequence: TGTGCCAGCAGCTTGTTCAGCAGCAATCAGCCCCAGCATTTT.

This clonotype was seen a handful of times. The chain combines TRBV20-1 with TRBJ2-5; TRBD1 might be the D (5 bases). V was clipped by 3 bases and J by 2 bases, with 10 bases between them. The CDR3 consists of 13 residues. Germline lookup yields CDR1 DFQATT and CDR2 SNEGSKA (reference sequence). The CDR3 is CSARWGKQETQYF. CDR3 DNA sequence: TGCAGTGCTAGGTGGGGCAAGCAAGAGACCCAGTACTTC.

The rearrangement uses TRBV20-1 and TRBJ2-3; D might be TRBD2 (5 bases). V was pared by 5 bases and J by 11 bases, with 14 bases between. This CDR3 spans 11 amino acids. Germline V gives CDR1 DFQATT, CDR2 SNEGSKA (reference sequence). The CDR3: CSAGWGERQYF. The CDR3 DNA reads as TGCAGTGCTGGGTGGGGAGAGCGGCAGTATTTT.

In this sample, this clonotype turned up a few times. The rearrangement uses TRBV18 and TRBJ2-7; 7 bases are a match to TRBD1. This CDR3 is 15 amino acids long. V was pared by 1 base and J by 6 bases, with 9 bases of the junction left unmatched. In germline, CDR1 is KGHSH, CDR2 LQKENI. The CDR3 DNA sequence: TGTGCCAGCTCACCACTAGGGACAGACGTTGGCGAGCAGTACTTC. This encodes CASSPLGTDVGEQYF.

This clonotype turned up a few times. One junction end disagrees with the germline gene, perhaps due to a read error. This chain connects TRBV7-3 to TRBJ2-7, with a tentative D call TRBD1 (6 bases). Germline V gene data show CDR1 as SGHTA and CDR2 as FQGTGA. The CDR3 sequence is 13 residues long. The CDR3 sequence is CASSVTQGSEQYF. In DNA, the CDR3 is TGTGCCAGCAGCGTAACTCAGGGGTCCGAGCAGTACTTC.

The rearrangement joins TRBV5-1 to TRBJ2-1; 7 nucleotides line up with TRBD1. CDR3 length equals 16 residues. J was trimmed by 5 bases and V by 4 bases; bases with no gene match: 12. CDR1 and CDR2 (germline): SGHRS, YFSETQ. CDR3 DNA sequence: TGCGCCAGCAGCGCAAGGGGGCTCATTCTTAACAATGAGCAGTTCTTC. Its protein product is CASSARGLILNNEQFF.